Listed below are T cell receptor beta chains from one sample, sequenced in a study of cytomegalovirus exposure and HLA in healthy donors. Profiling relied on immunoSEQ multiplex PCR, and the TCRdb table lists in-frame clones only, not all of them. The sample has about 200,000 clones; about 82% are singletons. The sequenced material came from PBMCs. Receptors originate from a man aged 25 to 40 in good health and CMV-seronegative. CDR3s include the opening cysteine and the closing phenylalanine or tryptophan. D genes are given only for firm matches. A clone size is listed for some rows: how often the clone was seen (once, few, many), or a class if it is expanded.

CDR3 protein	CDR3 DNA	clone size	D gene	J gene	V gene
CASRRKGQVNTGELFF	TGTGCCAGCAGACGGAAAGGACAGGTTAACACCGGGGAGCTGTTTTTT	NA	TRBD1	TRBJ2-2	TRBV7-9
CASSYAGQEGYEQYF	TGTGCCAGCAGCTACGCCGGACAGGAAGGGTACGAGCAGTACTTC	NA	TRBD1	TRBJ2-7	TRBV7-9
CASSQGAGGEKLFF	TGTGCCAGCAGCCAGGGGGCCGGGGGTGAAAAACTGTTTTTT	NA	TRBD1	TRBJ1-4	TRBV6-1
CASSLGSQGENTEAFF	TGTGCCAGCAGCTTAGGATCCCAGGGTGAGAACACTGAAGCTTTCTTT	NA	NA	TRBJ1-1	TRBV11-3
CASSYSLAGGVDTQYF	TGTGCCAGCAGTTACTCCCTAGCGGGGGGGGTAGATACGCAGTATTTT	NA	TRBD2	TRBJ2-3	TRBV6-5
CASSSAQGYNSPLHF	TGTGCCAGTAGTTCAGCACAGGGCTATAATTCACCCCTCCACTTT	NA	NA	TRBJ1-6	TRBV19
CATSSLQGSLQETQYF	TGTGCCACCAGCAGTCTCCAGGGCTCTCTCCAAGAGACCCAGTACTTC	once	NA	TRBJ2-5	TRBV15
CASSLRLGTTYEQYF	TGTGCCAGCAGCTTGAGGTTGGGCACCACCTACGAGCAGTACTTC	NA	NA	TRBJ2-7	TRBV5-8
CASSVQGAGQPQHF	TGTGCCAGCAGTGTACAGGGGGCCGGGCAGCCCCAGCATTTT	NA	TRBD1	TRBJ1-5	TRBV2
CASSLRRGGNQPQHF	TGTGCCAGCAGCTTACGCAGGGGTGGCAATCAGCCCCAGCATTTT	NA	NA	TRBJ1-5	TRBV7-2
CASSIDTPASTDTQYF	TGTGCCAGTAGTATAGACACACCCGCTAGCACAGATACGCAGTATTTT	NA	NA	TRBJ2-3	TRBV19
CASSYGGSQNTEAFF	TGTGCCAGCAGTTACGGGGGCAGCCAGAACACTGAAGCTTTCTTT	NA	NA	TRBJ1-1	TRBV6-6
CSVDRTGSFYGQFF	TGCAGCGTCGACCGGACAGGGTCCTTCTATGGGCAGTTCTTC	NA	TRBD1	TRBJ2-1	TRBV29-1
CASSSQGANPNSPLHF	TGCGCCAGCAGCTCACAGGGGGCGAATCCCAATTCACCCCTCCACTTT	NA	TRBD1	TRBJ1-6	TRBV5-1
CASSLGLAPSRETQYF	TGTGCCAGCAGCCTCGGACTAGCGCCGTCTCGAGAGACCCAGTACTTC	NA	TRBD2	TRBJ2-5	TRBV11-1
CASTLRMNTEAFF	TGTGCCAGCACTTTGCGGATGAACACTGAAGCTTTCTTT	NA	NA	TRBJ1-1	TRBV6-5
CASSVGGGASFQETQYF	TGTGCCAGCAGCGTTGGTGGGGGGGCGAGTTTCCAAGAGACCCAGTACTTC	NA	NA	TRBJ2-5	TRBV7-6
CASSPLVGQLFYEQYF	TGTGCCAGCAGCCCCCTAGTGGGACAGCTATTCTACGAGCAGTACTTC	NA	TRBD1	TRBJ2-7	TRBV11-2
CASTSRPENTEAFF	TGTGCCAGTACCTCGCGGCCCGAGAACACTGAAGCTTTCTTT	NA	NA	TRBJ1-1	TRBV19
CASRGDRGLLMNTEAFF	TGCGCCAGCAGGGGGGACAGGGGGCTCCTCATGAACACTGAAGCTTTCTTT	NA	TRBD1	TRBJ1-1	TRBV10-2
CASSLAGGITNEKLFF	TGTGCCAGCAGCTTAGCTGGAGGGATTACTAATGAAAAACTGTTTTTT	NA	NA	TRBJ1-4	TRBV7-8
CASSSNRNTEAFF	TGTGCCAGCAGTTCAAACAGGAACACTGAAGCTTTCTTT	NA	NA	TRBJ1-1	TRBV28
CASSRRGSTDTQYF	TGCGCCAGCAGCAGGCGGGGGAGCACAGATACGCAGTATTTT	once	TRBD2	TRBJ2-3	TRBV5-1
CASSYRGRTDTQYF	TGTGCCAGCAGTTACAGGGGCCGCACAGATACGCAGTATTTT	NA	NA	TRBJ2-3	TRBV6-5
CASSLRQGKHEQYF	TGTGCCAGCAGCTTAAGACAGGGGAAGCACGAGCAGTACTTC	few	TRBD1	TRBJ2-7	TRBV7-9
CASSWGDRDSYEQYF	TGCGCCAGCAGCTGGGGGGACAGGGACTCCTACGAGCAGTACTTC	few	TRBD1	TRBJ2-7	TRBV5-1
CASSGGTGPYNSPLHF	TGTGCCAGCAGCGGGGGGACAGGGCCCTATAATTCACCCCTCCACTTT	NA	TRBD1	TRBJ1-6	TRBV5-6